The clone carrying this T cell receptor (beta chain) was observed a few times. Its antigen is unidentified. The study reverse transcribed the entire isolated RNA, so it sequenced expressed TCRB transcripts. Libraries were prepared by immunoSEQ multiplex PCR; TCRdb keeps only in-frame clonotypes and omits some of them. The data show more than 300,000 clones, around 10% seen once. The sample comes from a study of beta chain features in type 1 diabetes. Findings and caveats of the study: Researchers report that Type 1 diabetes patients had moderately but significantly shorter TCRB CDR3s across all four CD4+ subsets.

The CDR3 contains 16 residues. From germline, CDR1 is MNHEY and CDR2 SMNVEV (reference sequence). V dropped 4 bases and J dropped 4; count of bases not matched to a gene: 7. This TCR was sampled from a man aged 25 to 40 with type 1 diabetes. This sequence joins TRBV27 and TRBJ2-2, with 9 nucleotides matching TRBD1. The sequenced sample consisted of central memory CD4+ T cells from blood. Here the CDR3 reads CASSSLTGGITGELFF. The CDR3 region has the DNA TGTGCCAGCAGTTCTCTGACAGGGGGAATCACCGGGGAGCTGTTTTTT.